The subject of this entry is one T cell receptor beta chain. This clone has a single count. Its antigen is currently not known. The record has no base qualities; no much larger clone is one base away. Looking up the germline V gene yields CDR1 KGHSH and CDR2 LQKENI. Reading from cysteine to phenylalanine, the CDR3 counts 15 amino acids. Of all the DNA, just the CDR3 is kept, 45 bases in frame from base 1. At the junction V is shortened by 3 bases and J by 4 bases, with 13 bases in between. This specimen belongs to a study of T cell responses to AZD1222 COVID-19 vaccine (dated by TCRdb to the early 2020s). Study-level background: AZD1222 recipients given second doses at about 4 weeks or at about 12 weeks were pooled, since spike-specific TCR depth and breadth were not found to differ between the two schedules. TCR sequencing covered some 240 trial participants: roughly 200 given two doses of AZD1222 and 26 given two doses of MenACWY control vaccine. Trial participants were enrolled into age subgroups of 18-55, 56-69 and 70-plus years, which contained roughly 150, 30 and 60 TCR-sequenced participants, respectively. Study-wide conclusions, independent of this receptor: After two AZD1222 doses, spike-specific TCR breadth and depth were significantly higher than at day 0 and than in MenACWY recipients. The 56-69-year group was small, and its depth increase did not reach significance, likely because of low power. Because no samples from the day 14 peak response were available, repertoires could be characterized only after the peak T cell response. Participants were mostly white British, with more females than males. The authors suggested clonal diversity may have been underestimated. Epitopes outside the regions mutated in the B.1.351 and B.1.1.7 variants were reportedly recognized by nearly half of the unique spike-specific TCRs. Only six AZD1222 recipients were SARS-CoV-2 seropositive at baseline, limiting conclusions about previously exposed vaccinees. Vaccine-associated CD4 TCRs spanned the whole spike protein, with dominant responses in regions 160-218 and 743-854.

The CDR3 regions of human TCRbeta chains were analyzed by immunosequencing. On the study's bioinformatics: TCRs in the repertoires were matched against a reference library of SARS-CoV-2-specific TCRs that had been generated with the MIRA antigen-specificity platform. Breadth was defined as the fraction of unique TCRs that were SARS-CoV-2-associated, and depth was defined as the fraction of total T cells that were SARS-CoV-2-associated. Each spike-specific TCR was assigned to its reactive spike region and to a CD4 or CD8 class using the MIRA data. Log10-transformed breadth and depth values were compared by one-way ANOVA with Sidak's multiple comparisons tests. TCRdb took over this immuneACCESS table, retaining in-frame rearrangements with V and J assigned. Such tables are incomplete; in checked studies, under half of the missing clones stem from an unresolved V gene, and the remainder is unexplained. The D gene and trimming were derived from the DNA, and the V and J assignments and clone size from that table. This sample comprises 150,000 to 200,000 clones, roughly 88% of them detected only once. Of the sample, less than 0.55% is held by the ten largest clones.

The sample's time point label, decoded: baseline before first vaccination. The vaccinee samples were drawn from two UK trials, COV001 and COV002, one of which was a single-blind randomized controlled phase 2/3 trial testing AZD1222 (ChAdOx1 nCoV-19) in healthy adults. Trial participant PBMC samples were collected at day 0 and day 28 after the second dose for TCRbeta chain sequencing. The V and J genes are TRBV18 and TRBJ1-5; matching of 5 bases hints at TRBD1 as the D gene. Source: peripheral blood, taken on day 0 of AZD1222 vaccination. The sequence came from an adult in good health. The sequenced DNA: TGTGCCAGCTCACCGTCCGGGGCTCCGAATCAGCCCCAGCATTTT. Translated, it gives CASSPSGAPNQPQHF.